This TCR beta chain emerged from a study of cytomegalovirus exposure and HLA in healthy donors. Study-wide points: An apparent linkage of common viral pathogens to several of the most significant clusters emerged in a later analysis.

Healthy individuals who donated bone marrow served as the donors. The PCR used 60 Vbeta and 13 Jbeta primers. TCRdb's table, derived via immunoSEQ multiplex PCR, lists solely in-frame clones and lacks some. Here the sample spans 150,000 to 200,000 clones, approximately 81% being singletons. The junction had 6 bases not matched to a gene; V was cut back by 4 bases and J by 1 base. The V gene's germline CDR1 is SGDLS and CDR2 YYNGEE. CDR3 length equals 15 residues. To note about this clone: Antigen: not known.

The source of this sequence is a boy younger than 18 in good health and CMV-seronegative. The sequencing sample was made of PBMCs. The genes are TRBV9 and TRBJ2-7; TRBD1 aligns across 9 bases. The CDR3 loop is CASSKGQGNSYEQYF. The CDR3 DNA sequence: TGTGCCAGCAGCAAGGGACAGGGAAATTCCTACGAGCAGTACTTC.